This T cell receptor (beta chain) originates from a study of blood T cell repertoires in COVID-19. Overall study context: Acute and convalescent COVID-19 specimens originated in the United States, Italy and Spain. Sample material is recorded as cDNA or gDNA derived from T cells, B-cell-depleted T cells, or PBMCs.

V gave up 4 bases and J gave up 0 bases; unmatched junction bases: 4. Germline CDR1 and CDR2: SEHNR and FQNEAQ (reference sequence). The CDR3 extends over 15 amino acids. Original data processing: Researchers report that nucleated cell counts were estimated from reference gene primer amplification. TCRdb's table, derived via immunoSEQ multiplex PCR, lists solely in-frame clones and lacks some. Clone size and the V and J calls come from that table; the DNA yielded D and trimming. Here the sample spans about 140,000 clones, around 82% being singletons. Source material: peripheral blood. The genes are TRBV7-9 and TRBJ2-5; TRBD1 matches 8 bases. The clonotype comes from a man aged 55 to 69 with acute or convalescent COVID-19. CDR3 loop: CASSSRTGNQETQYF. The DNA of the CDR3 is TGTGCCAGCAGCTCCAGGACAGGGAACCAAGAGACCCAGTACTTC. Full variable domain (missing parts from reference TRBV7-9 and TRBJ2-5): DTGVSQNPRHKITKRGQNVTFRCDPISEHNRLYWYRQTLGQGPEFLTYFQNEAQLEKSRLLSDRFSAERPKGSFSTLEIQRTEQGDSAMYLCASSSRTGNQETQYFGPGTRLLVL.